Below are 29 T cell receptor beta chains sequenced from a single sample in a study of blood T cells in healthy people across ages. Primers used in a second PCR of about 7 to 12 cycles were a sample-barcoded 5' primer and a J-beta primer mix. TCRdb independently ran MiXCR on the 5' RACE reads; one entry per CDR3 protein. Of about 640,000 distinct CDR3 sequences in the sample, 35% to 50% were seen once. Sample: blood. These receptors originate from an elderly man in good health.

This rearrangement joins TRBV4-1 to TRBJ2-2; D possibly corresponds to TRBD1 (7 bases). V lost 0 bases and J 4 bases, leaving 12 bases between the germline ends. Germline lookup yields CDR1 MGHRA and CDR2 YSYEKL. The CDR3 length is 16 residues. CDR3 sequence: CASSQDVQGGTGELFF. CDR3 DNA sequence: TGCGCCAGCAGCCAAGATGTTCAGGGGGGCACCGGGGAGCTGTTTTTT.

The chain carries TRBV7-9 and TRBJ2-2, with D possibly TRBD2 on 5 matching bases. The CDR3 spans 17 residues. Germline V lookup: CDR1 SEHNR, CDR2 FQNEAQ (reference sequence). Trimming removed 5 bases from V and 0 bases from J, with 16 bases in between. The chain's CDR3 is CASSPSYRLSNTGELFF. The CDR3 coding sequence is TGTGCCAGCAGCCCCAGCTACAGACTATCGAACACCGGGGAGCTGTTTTTT. The whole variable domain, filled in from reference TRBV7-9 and TRBJ2-2, reads DTGVSQNPRHKITKRGQNVTFRCDPISEHNRLYWYRQTLGQGPEFLTYFQNEAQLEKSRLLSDRFSAERPKGSFSTLEIQRTEQGDSAMYLCASSPSYRLSNTGELFFGEGSRLTVL.

This clonotype came up many times. The chain employs TRBV29-1 and TRBJ1-2; D perhaps matches TRBD1 (5 bases). Germline V gene lookup returns CDR1 SQVTM and CDR2 ANQGSEA. The V and J ends lost 3 bases and 3 bases respectively, with 8 bases between them. The CDR3 extends over 12 amino acids. As DNA, the CDR3 is TGCAGCGTTGAGTCAGGGCACTATGGCTACACCTTC. Encoded protein: CSVESGHYGYTF.

In its sample, this clonotype was seen once. A read error may explain this, as a much larger clone is one base away. The CDR3: CASSVAVAVYGYTF. The CDR3 bases are TGCGCCAGCAGCGTGGCCGTGGCAGTCTATGGCTACACCTTC. The gene calls are TRBV5-1 and TRBJ1-2; D remains ambiguous. Trimming left V 4 bases short and J 4 bases short, with 14 bases between. The CDR3 contains 14 residues. Germline assignment: CDR1 SGHRS and CDR2 YFSETQ.

This clonotype was recorded a few times. Just one base apart from a much larger clone, this may be a read error. The chain couples TRBV25-1 to TRBJ2-7; D is undetermined. The CDR3 is 12 amino acids. The V gene's germline CDR1 is MGHDK and CDR2 SYGVNS. The CDR3 loop reads CVSRGPSREQYF. Written as DNA, the CDR3 is TGTGTCAGCAGAGGACCCTCCCGGGAGCAGTACTTC.

CDR3 DNA: TGTGCCAGCAGTCAGGGACTAGCGGGCCGCTCCTACAATGAGCAGTTCTTC. Residues: CASSQGLAGRSYNEQFF. The chain uses TRBV12-3 or TRBV12-4 and TRBJ2-1, with TRBD2 matching 12 bases. V was clipped by 5 bases and J by 0 bases; unmatched bases: 5. The CDR3 covers 17 residues.

J is TRBJ2-3 and V is TRBV7-2, with D hard to call. V was trimmed by 2 bases and J by 10 bases, leaving 16 bases between them. The CDR3 has 14 residues. Germline CDR1 is SGHTA and CDR2 is FQGNSA. This CDR3 is CASSLIGFSDAQYF. DNA for the CDR3: TGTGCCAGCAGCTTAATTGGTTTTTCGGATGCGCAGTATTTT.

The chain uses TRBV7-9 and TRBJ1-2; possible D gene TRBD1, 6 bases. The V and J ends lost 2 bases and 3 bases respectively, with 13 bases between them. The CDR3 has 15 residues. Germline-derived CDR1 and CDR2 are SEHNR and FQNEAQ (reference sequence). The CDR3 protein is CASSLMTGGYYGYTF. The CDR3 DNA reads as TGTGCCAGCAGCTTAATGACGGGGGGCTACTATGGCTACACCTTC.

A few counts support this clonotype. This chain connects TRBV7-2 to TRBJ2-5, with D possibly called TRBD1 or TRBD2 (5 bases each). Germline assignment: CDR1 SGHTA and CDR2 FQGNSA. The length of the CDR3 is 15 residues. With 5 bases removed from V and 2 bases from J, the gap between germline ends came to 15 bases. CDR3 amino acids: CASSPPGTSQETQYF. Here the CDR3 DNA reads TGTGCCAGCAGCCCACCAGGGACGTCACAAGAGACCCAGTACTTC.

The chain combines TRBV9 with TRBJ2-5; D is perhaps TRBD2 (6 bases). The CDR3 has 15 amino acids. Germline assignment: CDR1 SGDLS and CDR2 YYNGEE. V lost 2 bases and J 4 bases, leaving 15 bases between the germline ends. CDR3 coding DNA: TGTGCCAGCAGCGTGGGACCGGGAGAGGGAGAGACCCAGTACTTC. Residues: CASSVGPGEGETQYF. Together with reference TRBV9 and TRBJ2-5, the CDR3 gives the full variable domain: DSGVTQTPKHLITATGQRVTLRCSPRSGDLSVYWYQQSLDQGLQFLIQYYNGEERAKGNILERFSAQQFPDLHSELNLSSLELGDSALYFCASSVGPGEGETQYFGPGTRLLVL.

DNA for the CDR3: TGCGCCAGCAGCCAAGAAGGGGGCAGGGGTCAAAAACTGTTTTTT. Protein: CASSQEGGRGQKLFF. The chain joins TRBV4-3 to TRBJ1-4, with 7 positions matching TRBD1. The V gene's germline CDR1 is LGHNA and CDR2 YSLEER. The V gene end was trimmed by 0 bases and the J gene end by 9 bases; junction bases not matched to a gene: 7. The CDR3 is 15 amino acids.

The genes are TRBV7-3 and TRBJ2-5; 13 bases fit TRBD2. V shed 2 bases and J 11 bases; nucleotides not matched to a gene: 11. The CDR3 contains 16 residues. Germline CDR1 reads SGHTA; CDR2 reads FQGTGA. The CDR3 here is CASSLGGTSGINEQYF. The CDR3 coding sequence is TGTGCCAGCAGCTTAGGGGGGACTAGCGGGATCAATGAGCAGTACTTC.

V and J are TRBV29-1 and TRBJ1-1; TRBD1 might be the D (5 bases). The CDR3 extends over 15 amino acids. Germline values: CDR1 SQVTM, CDR2 ANQGSEA. The V end lost 4 bases, the J end lost 5 bases, and 20 bases lay between the germline ends. CDR3 protein: CSVVDSGRDGTEAFF. CDR3 nucleotide sequence: TGCAGCGTTGTAGATTCGGGCAGGGACGGGACTGAAGCTTTCTTT.

This chain joins TRBV7-2 and TRBJ1-5; no firm D call. Germline V gene lookup returns CDR1 SGHTA and CDR2 FQGNSA. The CDR3 length is 14 residues. Trimming took off 3 bases at V and 0 bases at J, with 6 bases between the two ends. The CDR3 reads CASSFRNSNQPQHF. Here the CDR3 DNA reads TGTGCCAGCAGCTTTCGGAATAGCAATCAGCCCCAGCATTTT. The whole variable domain, filled in from reference TRBV7-2 and TRBJ1-5, reads GAGVSQSPSNKVTEKGKDVELRCDPISGHTALYWYRQSLGQGLEFLIYFQGNSAPDKSGLPSDRFSAERTGGSVSTLTIQRTQQEDSAVYLCASSFRNSNQPQHFGDGTRLSIL.

The chain is built from TRBV29-1 and TRBJ2-3, with D uncertain. Germline-derived CDR1 and CDR2 are SQVTM and ANQGSEA. V lost 7 bases to trimming and J lost 2 bases, with 16 bases between them. The CDR3 runs to 14 residues. This chain's CDR3 is CSAGEARVTDTQYF. The CDR3, as DNA: TGCAGCGCTGGAGAGGCCAGAGTCACAGATACGCAGTATTTT.

The chain couples TRBV27 to TRBJ2-1; TRBD1 matches at 7 bases. Germline loops: CDR1 MNHEY, CDR2 SMNVEV (reference sequence). V lost 0 bases and J lost 4; bases outside the gene matches: 9. The CDR3 totals 17 residues. The CDR3 loop reads CASSLSKPGQIYNEQFF. The DNA of the CDR3 is TGTGCCAGCAGTTTATCGAAGCCGGGACAGATATACAATGAGCAGTTCTTC.

A few counts support this clonotype. The chain joins TRBV4-2 to TRBJ2-3, with D perhaps given as TRBD1 or TRBD2 (6 bases each). This CDR3 spans 15 amino acids. V shed 1 base and J shed 4 bases, with 12 bases lying between them. Germline V gives CDR1 LGHNA, CDR2 YNFKEQ. CDR3 sequence (DNA): TGTGCCAGCAGCCAAGTTCCGGGGGCGGCAGATACGCAGTATTTT. This translates into CASSQVPGAADTQYF.

The genes are TRBV7-2 and TRBJ2-5; TRBD2 might be the D (6 bases). CDR3 length: 16 amino acids. V dropped 1 base and J dropped 11 bases, with 23 bases sitting between them. Looked up from germline, CDR1 is SGHTA and CDR2 is FQGNSA. The CDR3 here is CASSLVGGGTTREQYF. The CDR3 DNA reads TGTGCCAGCAGCTTAGTAGGAGGCGGGACGACCCGGGAGCAGTACTTC.

This clonotype was seen more than once but under ten times. The J gene is TRBJ2-1, the V gene TRBV9; D is perhaps TRBD2 (6 bases). The DNA end favors TRBJ2-7, so the J call may be wrong. Per germline, CDR1 SGDLS and CDR2 YYNGEE. The length of the CDR3 is 16 residues. CDR3 bases: TGTGCCAGCAGCGAGGAGGGAGCGACCTCCTACAATGAGCAGTACTTC. This encodes CASSEEGATSYNEQYF.

This chain uses TRBV30 with TRBJ2-5; possibly TRBD2 for D (6 bases). CDR1 is GTSNPN and CDR2 is SVGIG in the germline V gene (reference sequence). The V end lost 4 bases, the J end lost 5 bases, and 11 bases lay between the germline ends. CDR3 size: 12 residues. CDR3 loop: CAWIRDLETQYF. In DNA, the CDR3 is TGTGCCTGGATTCGGGACTTGGAGACCCAGTACTTC.

This clonotype was detected once. Being one base from a much bigger clone, this may be a read error. The chain carries TRBV6-2 or TRBV6-3 and TRBJ2-4; no clear D gene. Germline V gives CDR1 MNHEY, CDR2 SVGEGT. CDR3 length: 12 amino acids. V was shortened by 7 bases and J by 4 bases, with 8 bases between the two germline ends. CDR3: CASISWKNIQYF. For the CDR3, the DNA is TGTGCCAGCATTTCTTGGAAAAACATTCAGTACTTC.

The rearrangement links TRBV6-2 or TRBV6-3 to TRBJ2-7, with D tentatively TRBD2 (5 bases). V was shortened by 8 bases and J by 4 bases, with 21 bases between the two germline ends. Germline V gene sequence: CDR1 MNHEY, CDR2 SVGEGT. CDR3 length equals 15 residues. CDR3 sequence: CASRPDGLSGYEQYF. The CDR3 DNA is TGTGCCAGCCGTCCCGACGGGCTAAGCGGTTACGAGCAGTACTTC.

This chain connects TRBV11-1 to TRBJ1-2; perhaps TRBD1 as D (5 bases). V was clipped by 6 bases and J by 2 bases, with 19 bases between them. This CDR3 is 16 amino acids long. CDR1 and CDR2 from the germline V gene are SGHAT and FQDESV (reference sequence). As DNA, the CDR3 is TGTGCCAGCAGTCGAACCGGAACAGGAGGAAACTATGGCTACACCTTC. Its protein is CASSRTGTGGNYGYTF.

This clonotype has only a few counts. The rearrangement joins TRBV4-3 to TRBJ2-2, with D tentatively TRBD1 (6 bases). Germline lookup yields CDR1 LGHNA and CDR2 YSLEER. There are 16 residues in the CDR3. The V end lost 0 bases, the J end lost 1 base, and 9 bases lay between the germline ends. CDR3 amino acids: CASSQEWGQNTGELFF. As DNA, the CDR3 is TGCGCCAGCAGCCAAGAGTGGGGACAGAACACCGGGGAGCTGTTTTTT.

The rearrangement uses TRBV3-1 and TRBJ1-2; possibly TRBD1 for D (5 bases). The CDR3 length is 13 residues. The germline V and J ends were trimmed by 5 bases and 5 bases, with 12 bases remaining between them. Germline assignment: CDR1 LGHDT and CDR2 YNNKEL (reference sequence). The CDR3 nucleotides are TGTGCCAGCAGCTACGGGACCTTTTATGGCTACACCTTC. It encodes CASSYGTFYGYTF.

V usage is TRBV6-2 or TRBV6-3 and J usage is TRBJ1-5; D gene uncertain. Trimming removed 2 bases at V and 9 bases at J, with 14 bases between. The CDR3 sequence is 14 residues long. Germline CDR1 reads MNHEY; CDR2 reads SVGEGT. The CDR3 sequence is CASSYGRGEGPQHF. The CDR3 bases are TGTGCCAGCAGTTACGGACGGGGAGAGGGGCCCCAGCATTTT.

The chain carries TRBV5-1 and TRBJ1-1; D ambiguous. Trimming removed 6 bases at V and 2 bases at J, with 8 bases between. CDR3 length: 12 amino acids. The germline CDR1 and CDR2 sequences are SGHRS and YFSETQ. The CDR3 loop reads CASKQSNTEAFF. The CDR3, as DNA: TGCGCCAGCAAGCAGTCCAACACTGAAGCTTTCTTT.

A word on this clonotype: One end of the junction does not line up with germline, which may come from a read error. The chain links TRBV10-3 to TRBJ2-1, with D maybe TRBD2 (5 bases). The CDR3 has 12 amino acids. The germline V gene has CDR1 ENHRY and CDR2 SYGVKD. The chain's CDR3 is CAIRESGNEQFF. DNA of the CDR3: TGTGCCATCAGGGAGTCGGGAAATGAGCAGTTCTTC.

Comment on this clonotype: This may arise from a read error, as a much more abundant clone is one base away. CDR3 sequence reads: CASSFGVLRRSNNEQYF. The CDR3 region has the DNA TGCGCCAGCAGCTTTGGTGTGCTACGAAGATCCAACAATGAGCAGTACTTC. V is TRBV5-1 and J is TRBJ2-7, with unresolved D. The CDR3 contains 17 residues. V was shortened by 2 bases and J by 7 bases, with 25 bases between the two germline ends. Germline-derived CDR1 and CDR2 are SGHRS and YFSETQ.